This is a list of T cell receptor beta chains from one sample in a study of regulatory T cells in long-lasting Graves disease. TCRdb recomputed calls from the multiplex PCR reads with MiXCR, one row per CDR3 protein. Of 420,000 or so distinct CDR3 sequences in the sample, 16% are singletons; the top ten hold around 23%. Another study also made use of these data, one on T cells in Graves' hyperthyroidism and ophthalmopathy.

Sequences were derived from peripheral blood mononuclear cells (PBMCs), sampled at new diagnosis, from a patient treated with antithyroid drugs. Source of these receptors: a woman aged 18-29 years with Graves disease. CDR3s include the opening cysteine and the closing phenylalanine or tryptophan. The order of the fields is clone size, J gene, V gene, D gene, CDR3 protein, CDR3 DNA. D genes are given only for firm matches. Some rows mark clone size as missing; the rest say once, few, many or name a class of expanded clone.

abundance: few; j_gene: TRBJ1-2; v_gene: TRBV29-1; d_gene: -; CDR3aa: CSVEDIGRYGYTF; CDR3nt: TGCAGCGTTGAGGACATAGGGAGGTATGGCTACACCTTC
abundance: many; j_gene: TRBJ1-5; v_gene: TRBV7-2; d_gene: -; CDR3aa: CASSLSLGPINQPQHF; CDR3nt: TGTGCCAGCAGCTTATCCCTGGGACCGATCAATCAGCCCCAGCATTTT
abundance: many; j_gene: TRBJ1-2; v_gene: TRBV12-3/TRBV12-4; d_gene: -; CDR3aa: CASSFNNAGGYTF; CDR3nt: TGTGCCAGCAGTTTTAACAATGCGGGTGGCTACACCTTC
abundance: many; j_gene: TRBJ2-7; v_gene: TRBV6-2/TRBV6-3; d_gene: -; CDR3aa: CASSEVGTSYEQYF; CDR3nt: TGTGCCAGCAGTGAAGTCGGAACCTCCTACGAGCAGTACTTC
abundance: many; j_gene: TRBJ2-1; v_gene: TRBV9; d_gene: -; CDR3aa: CASSLTAGQYNEQFF; CDR3nt: TGTGCCAGCAGCCTAACAGCGGGACAATACAATGAGCAGTTCTTC
abundance: many; j_gene: TRBJ2-7; v_gene: TRBV30; d_gene: TRBD2; CDR3aa: CAWSGSGDYEQYF; CDR3nt: TGTGCCTGGAGTGGGAGCGGGGACTACGAGCAGTACTTC
abundance: -; j_gene: TRBJ2-2; v_gene: TRBV6-1; d_gene: -; CDR3aa: CASSEEGYRGVNTGGLFF; CDR3nt: TGTGCCAGCAGTGAAGAAGGATATAGGGGGGTGAACACCGGGGGGCTGTTTTTT
abundance: few; j_gene: TRBJ2-3; v_gene: TRBV30; d_gene: TRBD2; CDR3aa: CAWSVMGGDTQYF; CDR3nt: TGTGCCTGGAGTGTAATGGGGGGGGATACGCAGTATTTT
abundance: few; j_gene: TRBJ2-2; v_gene: TRBV5-4; d_gene: -; CDR3aa: CASSAPTAGHTGELFF; CDR3nt: TGTGCCAGCAGCGCCCCTACCGCGGGACACACCGGGGAGCTGTTTTTT
abundance: many; j_gene: TRBJ2-1; v_gene: TRBV19; d_gene: TRBD2; CDR3aa: CASSMGGPYNEQFF; CDR3nt: TGTGCCAGTAGTATGGGAGGGCCCTACAATGAGCAGTTCTTC
abundance: -; j_gene: TRBJ2-2; v_gene: TRBV19; d_gene: TRBD2; CDR3aa: CASLAAGGSLTGELFF; CDR3nt: TGTGCCAGTTTGGCCGCGGGGGGGTCCCTTACCGGGGAGCTGTTTTTT
abundance: many; j_gene: TRBJ2-7; v_gene: TRBV10-3; d_gene: TRBD1; CDR3aa: CAISEPGTGGLWEQYF; CDR3nt: TGTGCCATCAGTGAGCCCGGGACAGGGGGTTTGTGGGAGCAGTACTTC
abundance: few; j_gene: TRBJ2-5; v_gene: TRBV7-6; d_gene: -; CDR3aa: CASSLLTGQETQYF; CDR3nt: TGTGCCAGCAGCTTACTGACGGGACAAGAGACCCAGTACTTC
abundance: -; j_gene: TRBJ2-1; v_gene: TRBV7-3; d_gene: TRBD2; CDR3aa: CASSLWTSPNEQFF; CDR3nt: TGTGCCAGCAGCTTATGGACTAGTCCCAATGAGCAGTTCTTC
abundance: many; j_gene: TRBJ1-1; v_gene: TRBV7-2; d_gene: -; CDR3aa: CASSREVGILNTEAFF; CDR3nt: TGTGCCAGCAGCCGAGAGGTTGGGATCCTGAACACTGAAGCTTTCTTT
abundance: few; j_gene: TRBJ2-1; v_gene: TRBV20-1; d_gene: -; CDR3aa: CSAREADTNEQFF; CDR3nt: TGCAGTGCTAGAGAGGCAGACACTAATGAGCAGTTCTTC
abundance: once; j_gene: TRBJ2-7; v_gene: TRBV6-5; d_gene: TRBD1; CDR3aa: CASSYRVGQGRYEQYF; CDR3nt: TGTGCCAGCAGTTACCGCGTAGGACAGGGGAGATATGAGCAGTACTTC
abundance: many; j_gene: TRBJ1-1; v_gene: TRBV12-3/TRBV12-4; d_gene: -; CDR3aa: CASAPSGQVSEAFF; CDR3nt: TGTGCCAGCGCCCCCTCGGGCCAAGTATCGGAAGCTTTCTTT
abundance: -; j_gene: TRBJ2-5; v_gene: TRBV5-6; d_gene: TRBD2; CDR3aa: CASSYSGKETQYF; CDR3nt: TGTGCCAGCAGCTATAGCGGGAAGGAGACCCAGTACTTC
abundance: few; j_gene: TRBJ2-3; v_gene: TRBV2; d_gene: -; CDR3aa: CASKPGPRDDTQYF; CDR3nt: TGTGCCAGCAAGCCGGGACCCCGAGACGATACGCAGTATTTT
abundance: many; j_gene: TRBJ2-1; v_gene: TRBV28; d_gene: TRBD2; CDR3aa: CATRLAVYNEQFF; CDR3nt: TGTGCCACCAGACTAGCGGTCTACAATGAGCAGTTCTTC
abundance: many; j_gene: TRBJ2-7; v_gene: TRBV6-1; d_gene: TRBD2; CDR3aa: CASSPGTSGSAYEQYF; CDR3nt: TGTGCCAGCAGTCCCGGGACTAGCGGGAGTGCCTACGAGCAGTACTTC
abundance: many; j_gene: TRBJ2-1; v_gene: TRBV7-6; d_gene: TRBD2; CDR3aa: CASSPWSSGRAYNEQFF; CDR3nt: TGTGCCAGCAGCCCCTGGTCTAGCGGGAGAGCATACAATGAGCAGTTCTTC
abundance: few; j_gene: TRBJ2-6; v_gene: TRBV24-1; d_gene: TRBD2; CDR3aa: CATSDRGAGANVLTF; CDR3nt: TGTGCCACCAGTGATCGGGGGGCTGGGGCCAACGTCCTGACTTTC
abundance: -; j_gene: TRBJ1-5; v_gene: TRBV6-2/TRBV6-3; d_gene: -; CDR3aa: CASRPGHSNQPQHF; CDR3nt: TGTGCCAGCAGGCCGGGACATAGCAATCAGCCCCAGCATTTT
abundance: few; j_gene: TRBJ2-7; v_gene: TRBV27; d_gene: -; CDR3aa: CASSAWGDSYEQYF; CDR3nt: TGTGCCAGCAGTGCGTGGGGGGATTCCTACGAGCAGTACTTC
abundance: many; j_gene: TRBJ2-3; v_gene: TRBV29-1; d_gene: -; CDR3aa: CSVEGYGFSTDTQYF; CDR3nt: TGCAGCGTTGAAGGTTACGGGTTTTCCACAGATACGCAGTATTTT
abundance: many; j_gene: TRBJ2-1; v_gene: TRBV6-4; d_gene: TRBD2; CDR3aa: CASSDSRTSSYNEQFF; CDR3nt: TGTGCCAGCAGTGACTCGAGGACTAGCTCCTACAATGAGCAGTTCTTC
abundance: -; j_gene: TRBJ2-7; v_gene: TRBV12-3/TRBV12-4; d_gene: TRBD1; CDR3aa: CARAGGRYGQYF; CDR3nt: TGTGCCAGGGCAGGGGGTCGCTACGGGCAGTACTTC
abundance: few; j_gene: TRBJ2-1; v_gene: TRBV4-2; d_gene: TRBD1; CDR3aa: CASSQETGGFYNEQFF; CDR3nt: TGTGCCAGCAGCCAAGAGACAGGGGGCTTCTACAATGAGCAGTTCTTC
abundance: -; j_gene: TRBJ2-7; v_gene: TRBV28; d_gene: -; CDR3aa: CASTIISYEQYF; CDR3nt: TGTGCCAGCACCATTATATCCTACGAGCAGTACTTC
abundance: few; j_gene: TRBJ1-3; v_gene: TRBV5-1; d_gene: -; CDR3aa: CASSEGAGNTIYF; CDR3nt: TGCGCCAGCAGCGAGGGGGCTGGAAACACCATATATTTT
abundance: few; j_gene: TRBJ1-2; v_gene: TRBV2; d_gene: -; CDR3aa: CAIPPRGELLDGYTF; CDR3nt: TGTGCCATCCCACCGCGCGGAGAACTTCTTGATGGCTACACCTTC
abundance: -; j_gene: TRBJ1-2; v_gene: TRBV27; d_gene: -; CDR3aa: CASSLYGGPIANYGYTF; CDR3nt: TGTGCCAGCAGTTTATATGGCGGGCCGATAGCTAACTATGGCTACACCTTC
abundance: -; j_gene: TRBJ1-6; v_gene: TRBV15; d_gene: TRBD1; CDR3aa: CATSRVSGTGGSPLHF; CDR3nt: TGTGCCACCAGCAGAGTCTCCGGGACAGGGGGGTCACCCCTCCACTTT
abundance: -; j_gene: TRBJ1-3; v_gene: TRBV7-9; d_gene: -; CDR3aa: CASSLSGSRNTIYF; CDR3nt: TGTGCCAGCAGCTTGTCTGGGTCTAGAAACACCATATATTTT
abundance: few; j_gene: TRBJ2-7; v_gene: TRBV13; d_gene: TRBD2; CDR3aa: CASTDKQSGTYSYEQYF; CDR3nt: TGTGCCAGCACCGATAAGCAAAGCGGGACTTACTCCTACGAGCAGTACTTC